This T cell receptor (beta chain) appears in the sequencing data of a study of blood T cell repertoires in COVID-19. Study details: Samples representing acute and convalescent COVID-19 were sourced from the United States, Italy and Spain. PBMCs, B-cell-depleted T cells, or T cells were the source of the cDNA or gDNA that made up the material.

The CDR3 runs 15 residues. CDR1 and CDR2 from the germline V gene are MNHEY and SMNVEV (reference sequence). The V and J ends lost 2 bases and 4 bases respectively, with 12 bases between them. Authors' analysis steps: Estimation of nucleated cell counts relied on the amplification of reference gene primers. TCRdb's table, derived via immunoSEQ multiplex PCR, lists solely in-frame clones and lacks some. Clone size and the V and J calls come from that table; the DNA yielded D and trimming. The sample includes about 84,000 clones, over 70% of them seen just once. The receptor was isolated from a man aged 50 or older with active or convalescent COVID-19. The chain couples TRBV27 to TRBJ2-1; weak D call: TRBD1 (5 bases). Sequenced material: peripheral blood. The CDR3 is CASSLAWTTYNEQFF. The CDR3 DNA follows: TGTGCCAGCAGTTTAGCCTGGACAACATACAATGAGCAGTTCTTC.